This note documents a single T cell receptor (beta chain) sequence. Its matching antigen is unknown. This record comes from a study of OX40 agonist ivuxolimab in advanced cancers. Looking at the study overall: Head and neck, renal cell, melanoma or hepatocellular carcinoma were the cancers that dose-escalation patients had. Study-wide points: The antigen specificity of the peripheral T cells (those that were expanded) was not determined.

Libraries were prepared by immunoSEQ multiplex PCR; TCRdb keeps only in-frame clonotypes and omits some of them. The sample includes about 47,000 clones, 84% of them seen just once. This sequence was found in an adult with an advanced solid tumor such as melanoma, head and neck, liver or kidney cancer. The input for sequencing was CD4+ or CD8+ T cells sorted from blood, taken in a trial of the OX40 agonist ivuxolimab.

The CDR3 sequence is CASSLESGGFTGELFF. The CDR3 bases are TGTGCCAGCAGCTTAGAGTCAGGGGGCTTCACCGGGGAGCTGTTTTTT. The chain carries TRBV7-6 and TRBJ2-2; 8 bases fit TRBD1. Losses at the gene ends were 1 base for V and 4 bases for J; bases not matched to a gene: 5. The CDR3 sequence is 16 residues long. Germline V CDR1 and CDR2: SGHVS, FNYEAQ.